One sample yielded the 26 T cell receptor beta chains listed below, sequenced in a study of radiation and T cells in renal cell carcinoma. TCRdb's copy holds only in-frame clones and misses some; the assay was immunoSEQ multiplex PCR. The table has about 59,000 clones, approximately 80% seen once. The time point: baseline pretreatment blood. The treatment denotes: 15 Gy SBRT to primary tumor, nephrectomy 4 weeks later. The material sequenced was blood, taken from a patient whose treatment included radiotherapy and nephrectomy. The source of these receptors is a man in his 60s with renal cell carcinoma.

The chain recombines TRBV30 with TRBJ2-7; TRBD2 matches at 10 bases. The junction had 9 bases not matched to a gene; V was cut back by 0 bases and J by 7 bases. Germline V lookup: CDR1 GTSNPN, CDR2 SVGIG (reference sequence). There are 15 residues in the CDR3. The CDR3 is CAWSVKAGGVGEQYV. The CDR3 coding sequence is TGTGCCTGGAGTGTAAAAGCGGGAGGGGTAGGGGAGCAGTACGTC.

The CDR3: CAWSVPLGAGNQPQHF. The CDR3 DNA is TGTGCCTGGAGTGTACCCTTGGGAGCGGGGAATCAGCCCCAGCATTTT. The chain couples TRBV30 to TRBJ1-5; no clear D. In germline, CDR1 is GTSNPN, CDR2 SVGIG (reference sequence). Trimming took off 0 bases at V and 4 bases at J, with 16 bases between the two ends. This CDR3 comprises 16 residues.

J is TRBJ2-1 and V is TRBV2; 16 bases match TRBD2. The germline V gene encodes CDR1 SNHLY and CDR2 FYNNEI. This CDR3 spans 18 amino acids. J lost 7 bases, V lost 2 bases, and 8 bases had no gene match. The CDR3 reads CASSEPGTSGGVTNEQFF. DNA of the CDR3: TGTGCCAGCAGTGAACCCGGGACTAGCGGGGGGGTTACAAATGAGCAGTTCTTC.

The rearrangement links TRBV7-9 to TRBJ2-3; D unresolved. The CDR3 totals 14 residues. V dropped 2 bases and J dropped 2 bases, with 8 bases sitting between them. Germline CDR1 and CDR2: SEHNR and FQNEAQ (reference sequence). DNA for the CDR3: TGTGCCAGCAGCTTAATTGGCGACACAGATACGCAGTATTTT. Translation gives CASSLIGDTDTQYF.

This clone was observed a single time. The chain employs TRBV11-2 and TRBJ2-1; no reliable D call. With 1 base removed from V and 6 bases from J, the gap between germline ends came to 10 bases. The CDR3 has 14 residues. Germline lookup yields CDR1 SGHAT and CDR2 FQNNGV. The CDR3 DNA reads as TGTGCCAGCAGCTTAGTGAACTATGTCAATGAGCAGTTCTTC. It encodes CASSLVNYVNEQFF.

This chain connects TRBV6-5 to TRBJ1-1, with unresolved D. CDR3 length: 15 residues. V was cut by 0 bases and J by 3 bases, with 11 bases left in between. Germline assignment: CDR1 MNHEY and CDR2 SVGAGI. CDR3 protein: CASSYSSRTDTEAFF. The CDR3 bases are TGTGCCAGCAGTTACTCGTCAAGGACGGACACTGAAGCTTTCTTT.

The count of this clone is one. The J gene is TRBJ2-5, the V gene TRBV7-8; D might be TRBD1 (5 bases). Per the germline V gene, CDR1 is SGHVS and CDR2 is FQNEAQ. V was clipped by 0 bases and J by 2 bases, with 13 bases between them. This CDR3 spans 16 amino acids. The CDR3 DNA sequence: TGTGCCAGCAGCTTAGCAGGTCGGTCAGGGCAAGAGACCCAGTACTTC. Translating it yields CASSLAGRSGQETQYF.

This chain connects TRBV19 to TRBJ1-2; 7 bases align to TRBD1. Trimming at V came to 2 bases and at J to 0 bases, leaving 3 bases not matched to a gene. The CDR3 runs 15 residues. The germline CDR1 and CDR2 sequences are LNHDA and SQIVND (reference sequence). DNA for the CDR3: TGTGCCAGTAGTATAACAGGGGATTCTAACTATGGCTACACCTTC. Translating gives CASSITGDSNYGYTF.

The chain is built from TRBV6-1 and TRBJ2-7, with D perhaps being TRBD1 or TRBD2 (5 bases each). CDR1 MNHNS and CDR2 SASEGT come from the germline V gene. The ends were cut back, 1 base at V and 2 bases at J, with 12 bases in the middle. CDR3 length equals 15 residues. The CDR3 DNA reads TGTGCCAGCAGTGAAGTTGAGTGGGGACCCTACGAGCAGTACGTC. Translated, it gives CASSEVEWGPYEQYV.

The chain has TRBV7-8 and TRBJ2-1; 11 positions match TRBD2. The CDR3 covers 17 residues. J was trimmed by 8 bases and V by 3 bases; bases with no gene match: 12. Per the germline V gene, CDR1 is SGHVS and CDR2 is FQNEAQ. The CDR3 spells CASSFFGTSGSAYEQFF. DNA for the CDR3: TGTGCCAGCAGCTTCTTCGGGACTAGCGGTTCTGCCTATGAGCAGTTCTTC.

The chain has TRBV13 and TRBJ1-1; 11 bases fit TRBD1. V lost 4 bases to trimming and J lost 6 bases; unmatched junction nucleotides: 10. This CDR3 has 16 residues. Germline V CDR1 and CDR2: PRHDT, FYEKMQ (reference sequence). Here the CDR3 reads CASSSRDRGRRPEAFF. CDR3 DNA sequence: TGTGCCAGCAGCTCCCGGGACAGGGGGAGGCGGCCTGAAGCTTTCTTT.

The chain couples TRBV5-1 to TRBJ2-5; D possibly matches TRBD1 or TRBD2 (6 bases each). CDR3 length equals 13 residues. Trimming removed 0 bases from V and 9 bases from J, with 12 bases in between. Per the germline V gene, CDR1 is SGHRS and CDR2 is YFSETQ. The CDR3, as DNA: TGCGCCAGCAGCTTGGCCCTGGAGGGGGCCCAGTACTTC. Translated, it gives CASSLALEGAQYF.

The genes are TRBV5-6 and TRBJ2-3, with TRBD1 matching over 8 bases. V shed 0 bases, J shed 3 bases, and the junction held 0 bases outside the gene matches. CDR1 and CDR2 (germline): SGHDT, YYEEEE. The CDR3 has 14 amino acids. CDR3 amino acids: CASSLDRGTDTQYF. The CDR3 DNA sequence: TGTGCCAGCAGCTTGGACAGGGGGACAGATACGCAGTATTTT.

This clone was detected a few times. The chain links TRBV27 to TRBJ2-7; D uncertain. Trimming removed 5 bases from V and 3 bases from J, with 11 bases in between. Germline values: CDR1 MNHEY, CDR2 SMNVEV (reference sequence). This CDR3 has 13 residues. The CDR3 sequence is CASSKSENYEQYF. DNA for the CDR3: TGTGCCAGCAGTAAGTCGGAAAACTACGAGCAGTACTTC.

The V and J genes are TRBV11-1 and TRBJ2-2; D gene uncertain. This CDR3 is built from 14 residues. Trimming took off 6 bases at V and 3 bases at J, with 11 bases between the two ends. CDR1 and CDR2 (germline): SGHAT, FQDESV (reference sequence). The CDR3 nucleotides read TGTGCCAGCAGAGGCAAGTGGGACACCGGGGAGCTGTTTTTT. Protein: CASRGKWDTGELFF. Variable domain in full (rest from reference TRBV11-1 and TRBJ2-2): EAEVAQSPRYKITEKSQAVAFWCDPISGHATLYWYRQILGQGPELLVQFQDESVVDDSQLPKDRFSAERLKGVDSTLKIQPAELGDSAMYLCASRGKWDTGELFFGEGSRLTVL.

This chain joins TRBV19 and TRBJ2-7; D gene ambiguous. Germline V gene lookup returns CDR1 LNHDA and CDR2 SQIVND (reference sequence). Trimming shortened V by 10 bases and J by 6 bases, and 16 bases separated the two germline ends. This CDR3 is built from 12 residues. The CDR3 loop is CATGKGSGEQYF. CDR3 DNA: TGTGCCACCGGAAAGGGTTCGGGCGAGCAGTACTTC.

This clone was counted only a few times. The chain joins TRBV6-1 to TRBJ2-7; D not certain. Per germline, CDR1 MNHNS and CDR2 SASEGT. This CDR3 is built from 13 residues. The germline V and J ends were trimmed by 3 bases and 2 bases, with 8 bases remaining between them. DNA for the CDR3: TGTGCCAGCAGTGAGGCGAACACCTACGAGCAGTACGTC. This encodes CASSEANTYEQYV.

The chain links TRBV15 to TRBJ2-1; TRBD2 might be the D (6 bases). The germline V gene encodes CDR1 LNHNV and CDR2 YYDKDF (reference sequence). V dropped 6 bases and J dropped 6 bases, with 21 bases sitting between them. The CDR3 loop spans 16 amino acids. This CDR3 is CATRGPQTSSFNEQFF. CDR3 bases: TGTGCCACCAGGGGGCCGCAGACTAGTTCGTTCAATGAGCAGTTCTTC.

J is TRBJ2-7 and V is TRBV27, with D hard to call. The CDR3 runs to 13 residues. V shed 3 bases and J shed 4 bases, with 10 bases lying between them. The germline gives CDR1 MNHEY, CDR2 SMNVEV (reference sequence). In DNA form, the CDR3 reads TGTGCCAGCAGTTTTCGGCCAGGATACGAGCAGTACGTC. Translated, it gives CASSFRPGYEQYV.

Remarks on this clone: At one boundary the junction diverges from the germline segment, which might be a read error. The J gene is TRBJ2-7, the V gene TRBV5-6, with 9 positions matching TRBD2. This CDR3 contains 15 residues. Germline lookup yields CDR1 SGHDT and CDR2 YYEEEE. The CDR3 nucleotides read TGTGCCAGCAGATTGGGGCTAGCGGGGTCCTACGAGCAGTACTTC. Protein: CASRLGLAGSYEQYF.

The chain is built from TRBV6-5 and TRBJ1-2; TRBD1 might be the D (5 bases). V lost 2 bases, J lost 8 bases, and 21 bases lay in between. This CDR3 is built from 16 residues. Germline CDR1 and CDR2: MNHEY and SVGAGI. CDR3: CASSYEAGQTSGGYTF. The DNA of the CDR3 is TGTGCCAGCAGTTACGAGGCAGGGCAAACATCGGGGGGCTACACCTTC.

The chain has TRBV30 and TRBJ2-2; D not resolved. Germline loops: CDR1 GTSNPN, CDR2 SVGIG (reference sequence). V shed 4 bases and J shed 0 bases, with 12 bases lying between them. The CDR3 is 15 amino acids. CDR3 bases: TGTGCCTGGATCCGGATCCTCGCGAACACCGGGGAGCTGTTTTTT. This codes for CAWIRILANTGELFF.

The V and J genes are TRBV9 and TRBJ2-6; 8 bases agree with TRBD1. Germline CDR1 is SGDLS and CDR2 is YYNGEE. V was pared by 3 bases and J by 1 base, with 15 bases of the junction left unmatched. This CDR3 region has 20 residues. CDR3: CASSGNRQGSLSSGANVLTF. The CDR3 coding sequence is TGTGCCAGCAGCGGTAACCGACAGGGGTCCCTGTCTTCTGGGGCCAACGTCCTGACTTTC.

The chain joins TRBV30 to TRBJ1-2; unclear D gene. Germline V gene sequence: CDR1 GTSNPN, CDR2 SVGIG (reference sequence). This CDR3 is 13 amino acids long. Trimming removed 4 bases at V and 5 bases at J, with 14 bases between. CDR3 region: CAWTREWRYGYTF. CDR3 bases: TGTGCCTGGACGAGGGAATGGCGATATGGCTACACCTTC.

The rearrangement uses TRBV7-9 and TRBJ1-2; D is perhaps TRBD1 (5 bases). The germline V gene encodes CDR1 SEHNR and CDR2 FQNEAQ (reference sequence). Trimming shortened V by 1 base and J by 5 bases, and 11 bases separated the two germline ends. The CDR3 is 14 residues long. CDR3 region: CASSLGHEGYGYTF. The CDR3 region has the DNA TGTGCCAGCAGCTTAGGACACGAGGGGTATGGCTACACCTTC.

The chain carries TRBV6-6 and TRBJ1-2; D is uncertain. This CDR3 is 11 amino acids long. V lost 3 bases and J 8 bases, leaving 7 bases between the germline ends. Per the germline V gene, CDR1 is MNHNY and CDR2 is SVGAGI (reference sequence). CDR3 sequence: CASSYDSGYTF. The CDR3 DNA reads TGTGCCAGCAGTTATGACTCCGGCTACACCTTC.